This TCR beta chain was captured by sequencing in a study of cytomegalovirus exposure and HLA in healthy donors. Study-level findings and limits: A missense variant in DCLRE1C was later tied to TCR beta V- and J-gene trimming. What was likely a sequencing artifact was a cluster of highly shared sequence variants.

Trimming left V 2 bases short and J 1 base short, with 12 bases between. The CDR3 has 16 amino acids. Germline CDR1 is MNHEY and CDR2 is SVGAGI. About this clone itself: Its specificity is unknown.

Amplification used 60 Vbeta primers and 13 Jbeta primers. The method was immunoSEQ multiplex PCR; TCRdb's version includes in-frame clones alone and lacks a portion of them. The sample lists 100,000 to 150,000 clones, over 70% seen once, with around 1.8% in the top ten. The sequence derives from a woman between 35 and 50 years old in good health and CMV-seronegative. J is TRBJ1-5 and V is TRBV6-5; unclear D gene. Sequencing was carried out using PBMCs. The CDR3: CASSYVRTYSNQPQHF. The CDR3 region has the DNA TGTGCCAGCAGTTACGTCAGGACTTACAGCAATCAGCCCCAGCATTTT.